Listed below are T cell receptor beta chains from one sample, sequenced in a study of cytomegalovirus exposure and HLA in healthy donors. Produced via immunoSEQ multiplex PCR; TCRdb's table is partial and in-frame only. This repertoire shows about 170,000 clones, around 80% found once; its top ten account for less than 15%. Sequencing input: PBMCs. The receptors stem from a woman in her 50s in good health and CMV-seropositive. Both conserved end residues are part of each CDR3. A D gene is named only where the DNA matches it firmly. Size values are once, few and many counts, or a class for expanded clones, and some rows have none.

>-|TRBD2|TRBJ2-1|TRBV5-1
CASSLGPSGGPEQFF
TGCGCCAGCAGCTTAGGGCCTAGCGGGGGTCCTGAGCAGTTCTTC
>-|TRBD1|TRBJ1-3|TRBV9
CASTNTDRGNTIYF
TGTGCCAGCACTAATACGGACAGGGGAAACACCATATATTTT
>-|-|TRBJ2-1|TRBV6-1
CASSSFGGSYNEQFF
TGTGCCAGCAGTTCTTTTGGGGGGTCCTACAATGAGCAGTTCTTC
>-|-|TRBJ1-2|TRBV7-2
CASSLAGGYGYTF
TGTGCCAGCAGCTTAGCAGGGGGCTATGGCTACACCTTC
>-|TRBD1|TRBJ1-3|TRBV7-9
CASSDLGQGGNTIYF
TGTGCCAGCAGCGACCTCGGACAGGGGGGAAACACCATATATTTT
>-|-|TRBJ2-3|TRBV20-1
CSATKKDTQYF
TGCAGTGCGACTAAAAAAGATACGCAGTATTTT
>-|-|TRBJ1-4|TRBV27
CASSFAGGGEKLFF
TGTGCCAGCAGTTTTGCAGGCGGGGGTGAAAAACTGTTTTTT
>few|-|TRBJ1-1|TRBV29-1
CSVEGGITEAFF
TGCAGCGTTGAAGGCGGGATCACTGAAGCTTTCTTT
>-|-|TRBJ1-4|TRBV4-2
CASSQAEAGEKLFF
TGTGCCAGCAGCCAAGCCGAAGCGGGGGAAAAACTGTTTTTT
>-|TRBD1|TRBJ2-7|TRBV7-9
CASSSRDRVREQYF
TGTGCCAGCAGCAGCCGGGACAGGGTAAGAGAGCAGTACTTC
>-|-|TRBJ1-2|TRBV6-1
CASSAGQRGYGYTF
TGTGCCAGCAGTGCGGGCCAAAGGGGCTATGGCTACACCTTC
>-|TRBD1|TRBJ2-7|TRBV6-5
CASSYSGQGRSYEQYF
TGTGCCAGCAGTTACTCGGGACAGGGGAGGTCCTACGAGCAGTACTTC
>-|TRBD2|TRBJ2-3|TRBV5-4
CASSWRTSGATDTQYF
TGTGCCAGCAGCTGGAGGACTAGCGGGGCGACAGATACGCAGTATTTT
>once|-|TRBJ2-5|TRBV6-1
CASRRRDQETQYF
TGTGCCAGCAGACGGAGGGACCAAGAGACCCAGTACTTC
>once|TRBD2|TRBJ2-7|TRBV11-2
CASRNIAGTSYEQYF
TGTGCCAGCAGAAATATAGCGGGGACCTCCTACGAGCAGTACTTC
>-|-|TRBJ2-2|TRBV9
CASSSQGTGELFF
TGTGCCAGCAGCTCCCAGGGGACCGGGGAGCTGTTTTTT
>-|-|TRBJ2-1|TRBV6-4
CASRQDSGQNEQFF
TGTGCCAGCAGGCAGGACAGTGGTCAAAATGAGCAGTTCTTC
>-|-|TRBJ2-6|TRBV18
CASRQLSGANVLTF
TGTGCCAGCCGACAGCTCTCTGGGGCCAACGTCCTGACTTTC
>-|-|TRBJ2-1|TRBV27
CASSSPDLFSHEQFF
TGTGCCAGCAGTTCCCCGGACTTATTTTCTCATGAGCAGTTCTTC
>-|-|TRBJ2-3|TRBV30
CAWSLGQFNQPQYF
TGTGCCTGGAGCCTTGGACAGTTTAATCAGCCCCAGTATTTT
>-|TRBD2|TRBJ2-1|TRBV7-2
CASSLGTSTYNEQFF
TGTGCCAGCAGCTTAGGGACTAGCACTTACAATGAGCAGTTCTTC
>-|-|TRBJ1-2|TRBV2
CASSTGLDYGYTF
TGTGCCAGCAGTACAGGGCTGGACTATGGCTACACCTTC
>-|TRBD1|TRBJ1-2|TRBV29-1
CSLWTGDGYTF
TGCAGCCTATGGACAGGGGATGGCTACACCTTC
>-|TRBD2|TRBJ2-3|TRBV10-1
CASSEQRGATQYF
TGCGCCAGCAGTGAACAGCGGGGAGCTACGCAGTATTTT
>-|-|TRBJ1-2|TRBV27
CASSPFDRPYGYTF
TGTGCCAGCAGTCCCTTCGACAGGCCCTATGGCTACACCTTC
>-|-|TRBJ1-2|TRBV10-3
CAISESNRVNGGYTF
TGTGCCATCAGTGAGTCTAACAGGGTAAACGGTGGCTACACCTTC
>-|-|TRBJ2-2|TRBV27
CASAARTNTGELFF
TGTGCCAGCGCTGCGCGGACGAACACCGGGGAGCTGTTTTTT
>-|-|TRBJ1-3|TRBV15
CATSRVGGNFGNTIYF
TGTGCCACCAGCAGAGTGGGGGGAAACTTCGGAAACACCATATATTTT
>few|-|TRBJ2-3|TRBV7-3
CASSLTEGGGTDTQYF
TGTGCCAGCAGCTTAACGGAAGGCGGGGGCACAGATACGCAGTATTTT
>-|-|TRBJ1-2|TRBV5-1
CASSSTRGYGYTF
TGCGCCAGCAGCTCCACACGGGGCTATGGCTACACCTTC
>-|TRBD2|TRBJ2-3|TRBV18
CASSQRTSGGAGTDTQYF
TGTGCCAGCTCACAACGGACTAGCGGGGGGGCCGGGACAGATACGCAGTATTTT
>few|TRBD1|TRBJ1-2|TRBV10-3
CAILGGDYGYTF
TGTGCCATCCTAGGGGGCGACTATGGCTACACCTTC
>-|-|TRBJ1-5|TRBV29-1
CSVGEGDQPQHF
TGCAGCGTTGGGGAGGGCGATCAGCCCCAGCATTTT
>once|-|TRBJ2-7|TRBV19
CAAGGYPYEQYF
TGTGCCGCGGGCGGGTACCCCTACGAGCAGTACTTC
>few|TRBD1|TRBJ2-7|TRBV5-1
CASSSTGTASYEQYF
TGCGCCAGCAGCTCGACGGGGACAGCATCCTACGAGCAGTACTTC
>-|-|TRBJ1-1|TRBV30
CAWSIANTEAFF
TGTGCCTGGAGTATAGCGAACACTGAAGCTTTCTTT
>-|-|TRBJ1-1|TRBV6-1
CASSGSGGLNTEAFF
TGTGCCAGCAGTGGGTCCGGGGGGCTGAACACTGAAGCTTTCTTT
>-|TRBD2|TRBJ2-1|TRBV19
CASSYGGGPYNEQFF
TGTGCCAGTAGTTATGGCGGGGGGCCCTACAATGAGCAGTTCTTC
>-|-|TRBJ2-3|TRBV4-2
CASSQGGDSDTQYF
TGTGCCAGCAGCCAAGGGGGGGACTCAGATACGCAGTATTTT